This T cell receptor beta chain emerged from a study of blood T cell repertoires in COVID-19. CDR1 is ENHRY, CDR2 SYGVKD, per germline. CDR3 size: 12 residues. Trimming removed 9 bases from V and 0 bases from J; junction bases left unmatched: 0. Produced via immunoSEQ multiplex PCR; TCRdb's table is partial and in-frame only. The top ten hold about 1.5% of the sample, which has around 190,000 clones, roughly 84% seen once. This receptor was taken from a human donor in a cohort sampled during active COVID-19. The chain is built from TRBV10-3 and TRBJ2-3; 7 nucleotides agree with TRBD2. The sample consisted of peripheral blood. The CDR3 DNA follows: TGTGCCATAGCGGGGAGCACAGATACGCAGTATTTT. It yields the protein CAIAGSTDTQYF.